Listed below are T cell receptor beta chains from one sample, sequenced in a study of prognosis after radiotherapy for stage I lung cancer. In TCRdb, the multiplex PCR reads were re-called with MiXCR into one record per CDR3 protein. The data contain about 24,000 distinct CDR3 sequences, 40% of them singletons. Material: PBMCs, obtained before or after stereotactic body radiation therapy (not recorded which). The receptors stem from a donor aged 50 or older with non-small cell lung cancer. The conserved cysteine and the conserved F or W are not part of the CDR3 here. Clone size is given for some rows only: seen once, a few or many times, or a class if the clone is expanded.

V	J	size	CDR3
TRBV28	TRBJ2-7	-	ASTRVGLTYEQY
TRBV19	TRBJ1-5	many	ASKGRAGNQPQH
TRBV28	TRBJ1-1	-	ASSLKEGNTEDF
TRBV20-1	TRBJ1-4	-	SARYEGNEKLF
TRBV12-3/TRBV12-4	TRBJ2-1	many	ASRDIGDSSYNEQF
TRBV5-6	TRBJ2-7	few	ASSRVPSPEQY
TRBV20-1	TRBJ2-2	many	SARANSGQNTGELF
TRBV28	TRBJ2-7	many	ASSAGGYSYEQY
TRBV7-9	TRBJ2-3	many	ASSQDSDTQY
TRBV20-1	TRBJ2-3	many	SARPSGRPSGTQY
TRBV6-4	TRBJ2-1	many	ASSGPSGNEQF
TRBV25-1	TRBJ2-1	-	AIKAGVNEQF
TRBV10-3	TRBJ1-5	many	AISEDHRYQPQH